The 21 T cell receptor beta chains reported below all come from one sample, sequenced in a study of blood T cell repertoires in COVID-19. Measured with immunoSEQ multiplex PCR; TCRdb has only the in-frame clones, and not every one. The top ten clones hold 0.99% of a sample with fewer than 300,000 clones, 88% of them seen once. Specimen: peripheral blood. Receptors were obtained from a woman in her thirties or forties who had recovered from COVID-19.

V and J are TRBV7-8 and TRBJ2-1, with D possibly being TRBD1 (5 bases). V lost 0 bases and J 9 bases, leaving 6 bases between the germline ends. Looked up from germline, CDR1 is SGHVS and CDR2 is FQNEAQ. The CDR3 runs 12 residues. This chain's CDR3 is CASSLAQGEQFF. The DNA of the CDR3 is TGTGCCAGCAGCTTAGCGCAGGGTGAGCAGTTCTTC.

This sequence joins TRBV6-2 or TRBV6-3 and TRBJ2-5; TRBD2 matches at 8 bases. The J segment lost 3 bases and the V segment lost 0 bases, leaving 9 bases of the junction unmatched. The CDR3 is made up of 17 amino acids. CDR1 is MNHEY, CDR2 SVGEGT, per germline. In nucleotides, the CDR3 is TGTGCCAGCAGTTACTCTACTAGCGGAGGGTGGAAAGAGACCCAGTACTTC. Its translation is CASSYSTSGGWKETQYF.

The J gene is TRBJ2-3, the V gene TRBV24-1; 11 bases match TRBD1. The CDR3 has 16 amino acids. Germline V lookup: CDR1 KGHDR, CDR2 SFDVKD. Trimming removed 4 bases from V and 4 bases from J; junction bases left unmatched: 6. The CDR3: CATSDPGQGDADTQYF. For the CDR3, the DNA is TGTGCCACCAGTGACCCGGGACAGGGGGATGCAGATACGCAGTATTTT.

J is TRBJ2-7 and V is TRBV27, with 9 nucleotides matching TRBD1. V lost 2 bases to trimming and J lost 3 bases; unmatched junction nucleotides: 2. Germline values: CDR1 MNHEY, CDR2 SMNVEV (reference sequence). This CDR3 is 14 amino acids long. CDR3 DNA: TGTGCCAGCAGTTTAGGGACAGGGTTCTACGAGCAGTACTTC. Amino acid sequence: CASSLGTGFYEQYF.

The J gene is TRBJ2-1, the V gene TRBV11-3; 12 bases line up with TRBD2. Looked up from germline, CDR1 is SGHNT and CDR2 is YENEEA. This CDR3 is built from 15 residues. Germline trimming cut 5 bases from V and 8 bases from J; bases unmatched to any gene: 7. CDR3 loop: CASSPPSGRADEQFF. In DNA, the CDR3 is TGTGCCAGCAGCCCCCCTAGCGGGAGGGCCGATGAGCAGTTCTTC.

This clone was counted a single time. Other DNA sequences within the sample encode an identical CDR3. As DNA, the CDR3 is TGTGCCTGGAGTGTACGGGGGGGCACTGAAGCTTTCTTT. Translating it yields CAWSVRGGTEAFF. The J gene is TRBJ1-1, the V gene TRBV30, with D perhaps TRBD1 (5 bases). CDR1 and CDR2 (germline): GTSNPN, SVGIG (reference sequence). The CDR3 contains 13 residues. Trimming took 0 bases from V and 4 from J, leaving 9 bases between them.

Only one count was recorded for this clone. J is TRBJ2-5 and V is TRBV20-1; 11 positions match TRBD2. This CDR3 has 12 residues. Germline CDR1 is DFQATT and CDR2 is SNEGSKA (reference sequence). The junction had 3 bases not matched to a gene; V was cut back by 3 bases and J by 9 bases. DNA of the CDR3: TGCAGTGCTAGTGCACTAGCGGGAGCCCAGTACTTC. Translation: CSASALAGAQYF.

The chain combines TRBV10-3 with TRBJ2-1; TRBD2 agrees at 7 bases. Per the germline V gene, CDR1 is ENHRY and CDR2 is SYGVKD. The CDR3 extends over 16 amino acids. After removal of 2 bases from V and 2 bases from J, the junction contained 6 bases not matched to a gene. The CDR3 here is CAISEGLAGAYNEQFF. Written as DNA, the CDR3 is TGTGCCATCAGTGAGGGATTGGCGGGGGCCTACAATGAGCAGTTCTTC.

This clone has a single count. This rearrangement joins TRBV18 to TRBJ2-7, with 11 bases lining up with TRBD2. Per germline, CDR1 KGHSH and CDR2 LQKENI. CDR3 length equals 15 residues. With 3 bases clipped from V and 5 bases from J, the junction kept 6 bases outside the gene matches. CDR3 amino acids: CASSPLAGGVHEQYF. The CDR3 nucleotides are TGTGCCAGCTCACCTCTAGCGGGAGGTGTCCACGAGCAGTACTTC. The variable domain in full, completed from reference TRBV18 and TRBJ2-7, reads NAGVMQNPRHLVRRRGQEARLRCSPMKGHSHVYWYRQLPEEGLKFMVYLQKENIIDESGMPKERFSAEFPKEGPSILRIQQVVRGDSAAYFCASSPLAGGVHEQYFGPGTRLTVT.

This clone was seen just once. V and J are TRBV30 and TRBJ2-7, with 8 bases aligning to TRBD1. Per the germline V gene, CDR1 is GTSNPN and CDR2 is SVGIG (reference sequence). This CDR3 spans 12 amino acids. With 6 bases clipped from V and 1 base from J, the junction kept 2 bases outside the gene matches. DNA for the CDR3: TGTGCCTGCCGACAGGGGTCCTACGAGCAGTACTTC. Translating gives CACRQGSYEQYF.

The gene calls are TRBV6-4 and TRBJ2-2; possibly TRBD2 for D (6 bases). Germline CDR1 and CDR2: MRHNA and SNTAGT. Trimming left V 6 bases short and J 6 bases short, with 11 bases between. The CDR3 sequence is 13 residues long. CDR3 sequence (DNA): TGTGCCAGCAGCCGGGACTGGGCCGGGGAGCTGTTTTTT. Its translation: CASSRDWAGELFF.

The J gene is TRBJ1-2, the V gene TRBV12-3 or TRBV12-4; D remains unclear. CDR3 length equals 12 residues. V was clipped by 6 bases and J by 4 bases, with 9 bases between them. The CDR3 loop is CASSPASYGYTF. CDR3 DNA sequence: TGTGCCAGCAGCCCCGCCAGCTATGGCTACACCTTC.

The rearrangement joins TRBV23-1 to TRBJ1-5, with D possibly matching TRBD1 (5 bases). TRBV23-1 is labeled an ORF, and its function is uncertain. The CDR3 runs 16 residues. Trimming pared 0 bases from V and 6 bases from J, leaving 15 bases between. The CDR3 protein is CASSQSGANQGQPQHF. The CDR3 nucleotides are TGCGCCAGCAGTCAATCTGGGGCCAACCAGGGTCAGCCCCAGCATTTT.

The chain employs TRBV3-1 (or the pseudogene TRBV3-2) and TRBJ1-4; TRBD1 agrees at 7 bases. In germline, CDR1 is LGHDT, CDR2 YNNKEL (reference sequence). The CDR3 loop spans 13 amino acids. The trim removed 7 bases at V and 7 bases at J, leaving 6 bases unmatched. The CDR3 reads CASTRQGSEKLFF. The CDR3 DNA sequence: TGTGCCAGCACCCGACAGGGTAGTGAAAAACTGTTTTTT.

This chain connects TRBV10-1 to TRBJ1-4; 8 positions agree with TRBD1. V dropped 7 bases and J dropped 7; count of bases not matched to a gene: 8. Germline assignment: CDR1 WNHNN and CDR2 SYGVQD (reference sequence). The CDR3 is 14 residues long. CDR3 in DNA: TGCGCCAGCACCCGACAGGGGAGGGGTGAAAAACTGTTTTTT. It encodes CASTRQGRGEKLFF.

The V call is TRBV6-2 or TRBV6-3, the J call TRBJ1-5; 8 nucleotides agree with TRBD1. Germline assignment: CDR1 MNHEY and CDR2 SVGEGT. V was pared by 5 bases and J by 0 bases, with 9 bases of the junction left unmatched. This CDR3 spans 17 amino acids. CDR3 bases: TGTGCCAGCAGTGCCCAAAGGGACAGGAGTAGCAATCAGCCCCAGCATTTT. The encoded protein is CASSAQRDRSSNQPQHF.

The CDR3 DNA sequence: TGTGCCAGTAGTACCCAGGGGGCCGTCATTCAGGAGCAGTACTTC. This codes for CASSTQGAVIQEQYF. This sequence joins TRBV19 and TRBJ2-7; 8 bases match TRBD1. The germline V gene has CDR1 LNHDA and CDR2 SQIVND (reference sequence). This CDR3 has 15 amino acids. The V gene end was trimmed by 4 bases and the J gene end by 7 bases; junction bases not matched to a gene: 12. The variable domain in full, with the rest retrieved from reference TRBV19 and TRBJ2-7, is DGGITQSPKYLFRKEGQNVTLSCEQNLNHDAMYWYRQDPGQGLRLIYYSQIVNDFQKGDIAEGYSVSREKKESFPLTVTSAQKNPTAFYLCASSTQGAVIQEQYFGPGTRLTVT.

This rearrangement joins TRBV1 to TRBJ2-2; TRBD1 was called by the table and not checked on the DNA. TRBV1 is designated a pseudogene. The length of the CDR3 is 18 residues. This CDR3 reads CTSSQRFRGRTNTGELFF. CDR3 nucleotides: TGCACCAGCAGCCAACGTTTCAGGGGGAGGACGAACACCGGGGAGCTGTTTTTT.

This clone was seen a handful of times. The chain joins TRBV29-1 to TRBJ1-1; no clear D gene. The CDR3 has 10 residues. The ends were cut back, 4 bases at V and 5 bases at J, with 5 bases in the middle. Germline V gene sequence: CDR1 SQVTM, CDR2 ANQGSEA. CDR3 coding DNA: TGCAGCGTTGTGAGAACTGAAGCTTTCTTT. Translating it yields CSVVRTEAFF.

J is TRBJ2-5 and V is TRBV19; TRBD1 might be the D (5 bases). The V gene's germline CDR1 is LNHDA and CDR2 SQIVND (reference sequence). V shed 3 bases and J shed 5 bases, with 13 bases lying between them. This CDR3 has 14 amino acids. The CDR3 coding sequence is TGTGCCAGTAGTATTGGAACAGGCTTCGAGACCCAGTACTTC. Protein: CASSIGTGFETQYF.

The chain couples TRBV9 to TRBJ2-7, with TRBD1 identical over 8 bases. Germline trimming cut 0 bases from V and 2 bases from J; bases unmatched to any gene: 4. Per germline, CDR1 SGDLS and CDR2 YYNGEE. This CDR3 has 15 residues. The CDR3, as DNA: TGTGCCAGCAGCGTAGGGACAGGGCTCGCCTACGAGCAGTACTTC. Protein product: CASSVGTGLAYEQYF. The full variable domain, rest sourced from reference TRBV9 and TRBJ2-7, is DSGVTQTPKHLITATGQRVTLRCSPRSGDLSVYWYQQSLDQGLQFLIQYYNGEERAKGNILERFSAQQFPDLHSELNLSSLELGDSALYFCASSVGTGLAYEQYFGPGTRLTVT.